This TCR beta chain was obtained from a study of blood T cell repertoires in COVID-19. Sequencing was performed with immunoSEQ multiplex PCR; in TCRdb, only in-frame clones are kept and a portion is missing. The table shows about 110,000 clones, with 82% occurring only once. Between the trimmed V and J ends, which lost 0 bases and 2 bases, there was a span of 8 bases. The CDR3 is 15 residues long. CDR1 is LGHNA, CDR2 YSLEER, per germline. The origin of this receptor is a woman aged 55-75 years with acute or convalescent COVID-19. Sequencing was performed on peripheral blood. This chain connects TRBV4-3 to TRBJ1-5; D unclear. CDR3 nucleotides: TGCGCCAGCAGCCAAGAGGCTAGCGGCAATCAGCCCCAGCATTTT. Its translation: CASSQEASGNQPQHF.